The 16 T cell receptor beta chains presented below share a single source sample, sequenced in a study of vaccination and CD4 T cells after COVID-19. Sequencing of the DNA from cultured CD4+ T cells was carried out with the Oncomine TCR Beta short-read assay. Using its own MiXCR run on the PCR reads, TCRdb lists one record per CDR3 protein. The data hold 9,500 to 15,000 distinct CDR3 sequences, with approximately 64% observed a single time. Their antigen targets remain unknown. The treatment: approximately 10-day PBMC culture with coronavirus spike peptide pools or control peptides (ViraFEST assay). The sequencing sample was made of CD4+ T cells from blood, cultured in vitro. Receptor source: a human donor who had recovered from COVID-19.

The V gene is TRBV19, the J gene TRBJ2-3; 7 bases agree with TRBD1. The CDR3 is made up of 14 amino acids. Germline CDR1 reads LNHDA; CDR2 reads SQIVND (reference sequence). V lost 4 bases to trimming and J lost 4 bases; unmatched junction nucleotides: 5. The chain's CDR3 is CASSSLDRADTQYF. The CDR3, as DNA: TGTGCCAGTAGTAGCTTAGACAGGGCAGATACGCAGTATTTT.

The chain employs TRBV7-2 and TRBJ2-7; 10 nucleotides line up with TRBD2. The CDR3 consists of 16 residues. With 1 base clipped from V and 4 bases from J, the junction kept 7 bases outside the gene matches. Germline CDR1 is SGHTA and CDR2 is FQGNSA. CDR3 sequence reads: CASSLGRASGSYEQYF. Here the CDR3 DNA reads TGTGCCAGCAGCTTAGGACGGGCTAGCGGGAGTTACGAGCAGTACTTC.

The V call is TRBV18, the J call TRBJ1-2, with a weak D call TRBD1 (6 bases). CDR3 length: 20 amino acids. Trimming took 4 bases from V and 4 from J, leaving 31 bases between them. Germline values: CDR1 KGHSH, CDR2 LQKENI. In DNA, the CDR3 is TGTGCCAGCTCACGATACACGGCTACCACGGGGGCGGCGAATAGCTATGGCTACACCTTC. As protein: CASSRYTATTGAANSYGYTF.

V gene TRBV7-9 combines with J gene TRBJ2-3; D is ambiguous. Germline V gene lookup returns CDR1 SEHNR and CDR2 FQNEAQ (reference sequence). Trimming pared 2 bases from V and 0 bases from J, leaving 3 bases between. The CDR3 extends over 13 amino acids. CDR3 residues: CASSLQSTDTQYF. The CDR3 DNA follows: TGTGCCAGCAGCTTACAGAGCACAGATACGCAGTATTTT.

This clonotype was found a few times. The chain joins TRBV15 to TRBJ1-1; no firm D call. The CDR3 runs 14 residues. Germline values: CDR1 LNHNV, CDR2 YYDKDF (reference sequence). The germline V and J ends were trimmed by 1 base and 6 bases, with 12 bases remaining between them. The CDR3 coding sequence is TGTGCCACCAGCAGAGGGGGAGGAGCCCCTGAAGCTTTCTTT. Translation gives CATSRGGGAPEAFF.

This clonotype appeared once. The CDR3 region is CASSFRDEQYF. The CDR3 region has the DNA TGTGCCAGCAGCTTTCGGGACGAGCAGTACTTC. The chain is built from TRBV7-2 and TRBJ2-7; D not resolved. The germline V gene has CDR1 SGHTA and CDR2 FQGNSA. Trimming left V 3 bases short and J 5 bases short, with 5 bases between. This CDR3 spans 11 amino acids.

This clonotype was seen a handful of times. The chain recombines TRBV28 with TRBJ1-1, with D unclear. Trimming shortened V by 6 bases and J by 6 bases, and 14 bases separated the two germline ends. CDR3 length: 13 residues. Germline CDR1 and CDR2: MDHEN and SYDVKM. CDR3 nucleotide sequence: TGTGCCAGCAGGTTGCAGGAGTGGGCTGAAGCTTTCTTT. Translated: CASRLQEWAEAFF.

The V gene is TRBV11-2, the J gene TRBJ2-1, with D maybe TRBD2 (6 bases). Trimming stripped 6 bases from V and 6 bases from J, with 18 bases between. The CDR3 totals 15 residues. Per the germline V gene, CDR1 is SGHAT and CDR2 is FQNNGV. The CDR3 loop is CASRTAGGASNEQFF. CDR3 nucleotide sequence: TGTGCCAGCAGGACAGCGGGCGGGGCGAGCAATGAGCAGTTCTTC.

In its sample, this clonotype was seen a few times. The V call is TRBV27, the J call TRBJ1-1; tentatively, D is TRBD1 (5 bases). This CDR3 is built from 13 residues. V was cut by 3 bases and J by 1 base, with 6 bases left in between. The germline CDR1 and CDR2 sequences are MNHEY and SMNVEV (reference sequence). The CDR3 sequence: CASSFQGNTEAFF. The CDR3 DNA follows: TGTGCCAGCAGTTTCCAGGGGAACACTGAAGCTTTCTTT.

The CDR3 DNA is TGTGCCAGCAGTCCCAAGGTTGTCGGGACCATAACCTACGAGCAGTACTTC. It codes for CASSPKVVGTITYEQYF. The V gene is TRBV27, the J gene TRBJ2-7; D is possibly TRBD1 or TRBD2 (5 bases each). The CDR3 runs to 17 residues. Germline CDR1 is MNHEY and CDR2 is SMNVEV (reference sequence). V shed 5 bases and J shed 2 bases, with 22 bases lying between them.

J is TRBJ1-1 and V is TRBV28; weak D call: TRBD1 (6 bases). The V end lost 5 bases, the J end lost 1 base, and 11 bases lay between the germline ends. Germline CDR1 reads MDHEN; CDR2 reads SYDVKM. The CDR3 consists of 14 residues. The CDR3 here is CASSRGGQNTEAFF. CDR3 in DNA: TGTGCCAGCAGTCGAGGGGGACAGAACACTGAAGCTTTCTTT.

A remark on this clonotype: One end of the junction does not line up with germline, which may come from a read error. The chain employs TRBV18 and TRBJ1-5, with unresolved D. The CDR3 loop spans 14 amino acids. Germline lookup yields CDR1 KGHSH and CDR2 LQKENI. This CDR3 is CASSPSNGNQPQHF. The CDR3 DNA reads as TGTGCCAGTTCACCCAGCAACGGGAATCAGCCCCAGCATTTT. The complete variable domain, with remaining parts taken from reference TRBV18 and TRBJ1-5, reads NAGVMQNPRHLVRRRGQEARLRCSPMKGHSHVYWYRQLPEEGLKFMVYLQKENIIDESGMPKERFSAEFPKEGPSILRIQQVVRGDSAAYFCASSPSNGNQPQHFGDGTRLSIL.

The genes are TRBV19 and TRBJ2-5; D is uncertain. Deletions cut 1 base from V and 5 bases from J, with 14 bases between. The CDR3 covers 15 residues. Germline assignment: CDR1 LNHDA and CDR2 SQIVND (reference sequence). CDR3 DNA sequence: TGTGCCAGTAGTATAGGAGGCACAATGAGGGAGACCCAGTACTTC. Amino acids: CASSIGGTMRETQYF. Complete variable domain (other parts from reference TRBV19 and TRBJ2-5): DGGITQSPKYLFRKEGQNVTLSCEQNLNHDAMYWYRQDPGQGLRLIYYSQIVNDFQKGDIAEGYSVSREKKESFPLTVTSAQKNPTAFYLCASSIGGTMRETQYFGPGTRLLVL.

The chain uses TRBV5-1 and TRBJ2-3; 11 nucleotides line up with TRBD2. The length of the CDR3 is 15 residues. The germline CDR1 and CDR2 sequences are SGHRS and YFSETQ. The junction had 6 bases not matched to a gene; V was cut back by 5 bases and J by 4 bases. The CDR3 DNA sequence: TGCGCCAGCAGTCTCTTAGCGGGAGGGGCAGATACGCAGTATTTT. Protein sequence: CASSLLAGGADTQYF.

This clonotype was seen only a few times. The chain combines TRBV20-1 with TRBJ2-7; no reliable D call. Germline V gene lookup returns CDR1 DFQATT and CDR2 SNEGSKA (reference sequence). The CDR3 consists of 17 residues. V lost 0 bases to trimming and J lost 1 base, with 19 bases between them. CDR3: CSARDRLNGRNSYEQYF. CDR3 bases: TGCAGTGCTAGAGATCGGTTGAACGGACGGAATTCCTACGAGCAGTACTTC.

V is TRBV7-8 and J is TRBJ2-7, with 7 bases that match TRBD2. Germline V gene data show CDR1 as SGHVS and CDR2 as FQNEAQ. After removal of 2 bases from V and 6 bases from J, the junction contained 16 bases not matched to a gene. This CDR3 region has 17 residues. CDR3 DNA sequence: TGTGCCAGCAGCTTACCCCGCCGACTAGCCATTAACAGCGAGCAGTACTTC. Translating gives CASSLPRRLAINSEQYF.